Below are 20 T cell receptor beta chains sequenced from a single sample in a study of blood T cell repertoires in COVID-19. TCRdb keeps only in-frame clones here, not all; method: immunoSEQ multiplex PCR. The sample includes approximately 53,000 clones, 81% of them seen just once. Sequenced: peripheral blood. The receptors originated from an elderly woman with COVID-19, enrolled during active disease.

This clone showed up just a few times. The chain employs TRBV5-1 and TRBJ1-1, with 11 bases identical to TRBD1. This CDR3 is built from 16 residues. Per the germline V gene, CDR1 is SGHRS and CDR2 is YFSETQ. Trimming at V came to 2 bases and at J to 1 base, leaving 4 bases not matched to a gene. The CDR3: CASSLAGTGGNTEAFF. DNA of the CDR3: TGCGCCAGCAGCTTAGCCGGGACAGGGGGGAACACTGAAGCTTTCTTT.

The rearrangement joins TRBV4-1 to TRBJ1-6; D might be TRBD1 (6 bases). The CDR3 extends over 16 amino acids. Germline CDR1 MGHRA, CDR2 YSYEKL. Trimming took off 3 bases at V and 3 bases at J, with 12 bases between the two ends. The CDR3 spells CASSQLQGFYNSPLHF. In DNA, the CDR3 is TGCGCCAGCAGCCAGCTTCAGGGGTTCTATAATTCACCCCTCCACTTT.

The chain employs TRBV6-5 and TRBJ2-5; tentative D call: TRBD2 (6 bases). CDR1 and CDR2 (germline): MNHEY, SVGAGI. The CDR3 totals 15 residues. Trimming cost V 6 bases and J 6 bases, with 20 bases left between them. CDR3 residues: CASSPAGGVGKTQYF. CDR3 nucleotide sequence: TGTGCCAGCAGCCCAGCCGGAGGGGTTGGGAAGACCCAGTACTTC.

This clone has only a few counts. The rearrangement joins TRBV5-6 to TRBJ2-7; 7 positions agree with TRBD1. J gave up 3 bases and V 4 bases, and 7 bases lay outside the gene matches. The CDR3 consists of 14 residues. Germline CDR1 is SGHDT and CDR2 is YYEEEE. Written as DNA, the CDR3 is TGTGCCAGCAGCCTGTGGGACAGTCACTACGAGCAGTACTTC. This sequence encodes CASSLWDSHYEQYF.

This chain joins TRBV6-6 and TRBJ2-7; 10 nucleotides match TRBD2. The J segment lost 4 bases and the V segment lost 5 bases, leaving 11 bases of the junction unmatched. This CDR3 is built from 16 residues. Looked up from germline, CDR1 is MNHNY and CDR2 is SVGAGI (reference sequence). CDR3 nucleotide sequence: TGTGCCAGCAGTCCCCGGACTAGCGGACGTGTATACGAGCAGTACTTC. Amino acids: CASSPRTSGRVYEQYF.

This rearrangement joins TRBV3-1 (or the pseudogene TRBV3-2) to TRBJ2-5; D possibly corresponds to TRBD1 (6 bases). This CDR3 has 12 residues. Germline CDR1 is LGHDT and CDR2 is YNNKEL (reference sequence). Trimming removed 3 bases at V and 4 bases at J, with 6 bases between. Written as DNA, the CDR3 is TGTGCCAGCAGCCAGGACAGAGAGACCCAGTACTTC. Its translation: CASSQDRETQYF.

The chain carries TRBV4-1 and TRBJ2-6, with 7 bases fitting TRBD2. Germline V gives CDR1 MGHRA, CDR2 YSYEKL. The CDR3 has 16 amino acids. V was clipped by 3 bases and J by 2 bases; unmatched bases: 4. The DNA for the CDR3 is TGCGCCAGCAGCCACCTCGCGGGGGCTGGGGCCAACGTCCTGACTTTC. Amino acids: CASSHLAGAGANVLTF.

This clone has just one count. CDR3 nucleotide sequence: TGTGCCAGCAGACAGCTCACGGGGTTGACTGAAGCTTTCTTT. Its protein is CASRQLTGLTEAFF. The chain recombines TRBV25-1 with TRBJ1-1; D gene unclear. Trimming cost V 6 bases and J 5 bases, with 16 bases left between them. The CDR3 covers 14 residues. CDR1 is MGHDK and CDR2 is SYGVNS in the germline V gene.

The chain recombines TRBV7-2 with TRBJ2-7; 7 nucleotides agree with TRBD2. V was clipped by 2 bases and J by 5 bases; unmatched bases: 12. Germline V gene sequence: CDR1 SGHTA, CDR2 FQGNSA. This CDR3 spans 16 amino acids. In DNA, the CDR3 is TGTGCCAGCAGCTTATGGGCGGGAGAGCGTGGTGACGAGCAGTACTTC. Protein: CASSLWAGERGDEQYF.

The V gene is TRBV7-9, the J gene TRBJ1-2; TRBD1 agrees at 8 bases. The CDR3 has 13 residues. J was trimmed by 8 bases and V by 3 bases; bases with no gene match: 5. Per the germline V gene, CDR1 is SEHNR and CDR2 is FQNEAQ (reference sequence). Written as DNA, the CDR3 is TGTGCCAGCAGCTTGACACAGGGGGGCGGCTACACCTTC. Amino acid sequence: CASSLTQGGGYTF.

The chain recombines TRBV30 with TRBJ2-7, with 10 nucleotides matching TRBD1. The length of the CDR3 is 13 residues. With 5 bases clipped from V and 3 bases from J, the junction kept 4 bases outside the gene matches. Germline loops: CDR1 GTSNPN, CDR2 SVGIG (reference sequence). The CDR3 DNA reads TGTGCCTGGGGGACAGGGGACGGCTACGAGCAGTACTTC. Protein: CAWGTGDGYEQYF.

This sequence joins TRBV4-1 and TRBJ2-3; D call uncertain. The germline CDR1 and CDR2 sequences are MGHRA and YSYEKL. The CDR3 is 15 amino acids. The V end was cut by 1 base, the J end by 6 bases, with 14 bases between. CDR3 loop: CASSQGRGDFDTQYF. CDR3 bases: TGCGCCAGCAGCCAAGGTCGAGGTGATTTTGATACGCAGTATTTT.

This clone appeared a few times. The J gene is TRBJ2-3, the V gene TRBV18; 7 bases fit TRBD1. After removal of 4 bases from V and 5 bases from J, the junction contained 6 bases not matched to a gene. Germline V lookup: CDR1 KGHSH, CDR2 LQKENI. There are 14 residues in the CDR3. CDR3 residues: CASSLSTGRDTQYF. CDR3 nucleotide sequence: TGTGCCAGCTCACTGTCGACAGGGAGAGATACGCAGTATTTT.

The J gene is TRBJ2-7, the V gene TRBV6-8, with a tentative D call TRBD2 (5 bases). Germline loops: CDR1 MNHGY, CDR2 SAAAGT. The CDR3 contains 13 residues. The V end lost 8 bases, the J end lost 0 bases, and 11 bases lay between the germline ends. The CDR3 nucleotides are TGTGCCAGCGGACTGGGTAGCTCCTACGAGCAGTACTTC. Its translation: CASGLGSSYEQYF.

This chain uses TRBV7-2 with TRBJ2-1, with D perhaps TRBD2 (6 bases). This CDR3 spans 17 amino acids. Germline V gene lookup returns CDR1 SGHTA and CDR2 FQGNSA. V dropped 5 bases and J dropped 6 bases, with 23 bases sitting between them. The CDR3 region has the DNA TGTGCCAGCAGCCCCCGTCCCGCCGGGGGAGTTTTCAATGAGCAGTTCTTC. Protein product: CASSPRPAGGVFNEQFF.

The V gene is TRBV4-1, the J gene TRBJ2-7, with TRBD2 identical over 7 bases. Germline trimming cut 1 base from V and 6 bases from J; bases unmatched to any gene: 12. Per germline, CDR1 MGHRA and CDR2 YSYEKL. CDR3 size: 16 residues. CDR3 DNA sequence: TGCGCCAGCAGCCAAGTTCGCGGGAGTGGCTTCGTCGAGCAGTACTTC. Protein product: CASSQVRGSGFVEQYF.

V and J are TRBV11-2 and TRBJ1-5, with a possible D match to TRBD1 (6 bases). Deletions cut 5 bases from V and 4 bases from J, with 12 bases between. Germline assignment: CDR1 SGHAT and CDR2 FQNNGV. The CDR3 covers 14 residues. The CDR3: CASSPGTGNQPQHF. In nucleotides, the CDR3 is TGTGCCAGCAGCCCGGGAACAGGGAATCAGCCCCAGCATTTT.

J is TRBJ2-1 and V is TRBV29-1; 8 bases are a match to TRBD2. CDR1 is SQVTM and CDR2 is ANQGSEA in the germline V gene. The V gene end was trimmed by 7 bases and the J gene end by 9 bases; junction bases not matched to a gene: 11. The CDR3 is 13 amino acids. CDR3 amino acids: CSAKGREEVEQFF. CDR3 nucleotide sequence: TGCAGCGCTAAAGGGCGGGAGGAGGTTGAGCAGTTCTTC.

The chain is built from TRBV3-1 (or the pseudogene TRBV3-2) and TRBJ1-1; 8 bases are shared with TRBD1. The trim removed 1 base at V and 11 bases at J, leaving 6 bases unmatched. CDR1 is LGHDT and CDR2 is YNNKEL in the germline V gene (reference sequence). The CDR3 has 13 amino acids. CDR3 amino acids: CASSQGTGGYAFF. Here the CDR3 DNA reads TGTGCCAGCAGCCAAGGTACAGGGGGTTACGCTTTCTTT.

V gene TRBV7-3 combines with J gene TRBJ1-6; 10 positions match TRBD1. Germline assignment: CDR1 SGHTA and CDR2 FQGTGA. J was trimmed by 9 bases and V by 5 bases; bases with no gene match: 4. CDR3 length equals 14 residues. The CDR3 is CASSPDRGVSPLHF. DNA for the CDR3: TGTGCCAGCAGCCCGGACAGGGGGGTTTCACCCCTCCACTTT.